This entry lists 31 T cell receptor beta chains sequenced from one sample in a study of T cells after yellow fever vaccination. TCRdb passed the 5' RACE reads through MiXCR, listing each CDR3 protein once. The table lists 200,000 to 250,000 distinct CDR3 sequences, approximately 3.3% of them singletons, with about 3.3% in the top ten. Sequencing was performed on CD4+ T cells sorted from PBMCs, taken 10 days after the yellow fever booster vaccination. These receptors all come from a man between 18 and 29 years old who received the YFV17D yellow fever vaccine.

This clonotype was picked up a small number of times. This chain connects TRBV20-1 to TRBJ2-7; D is uncertain. The CDR3 has 13 residues. Germline values: CDR1 DFQATT, CDR2 SNEGSKA (reference sequence). With 6 bases removed from V and 2 bases from J, the gap between germline ends came to 14 bases. The CDR3 coding sequence is TGCAGTGCCAAGCAGGCAGGACCCTACGAGCAGTACTTC. Encoded protein: CSAKQAGPYEQYF.

This clonotype was observed a few times. The conserved phenylalanine or tryptophan is not found at the CDR3 terminus, so this likely reflects a read error. The J gene is TRBJ2-5, the V gene TRBV6-2 or TRBV6-3, with D perhaps TRBD2 (5 bases). CDR3 length: 13 residues. V shed 5 bases and J shed 4 bases, with 11 bases lying between them. Germline V gene sequence: CDR1 MNHEY, CDR2 SVGEGT. DNA for the CDR3: TGTGCCAGCAGTGACCTTGCGGGAGAGACCCAGTACCTC. It specifies CASSDLAGETQYL.

This clonotype occurred a few times. This chain links TRBV2 with TRBJ1-5; D is unresolved. Germline V CDR1 and CDR2: SNHLY, FYNNEI. This CDR3 region has 14 residues. V was cut by 4 bases and J by 5 bases, with 12 bases left in between. DNA of the CDR3: TGTGCCAGCAGTGCGCTGACAACGGATCAGCCCCAGCATTTT. Amino acid sequence: CASSALTTDQPQHF.

This clonotype was detected only a few times. V and J are TRBV7-2 and TRBJ1-2; a weak D match, TRBD1 (5 bases). In germline, CDR1 is SGHTA, CDR2 FQGNSA. V lost 5 bases to trimming and J lost 0 bases, with 10 bases between them. The CDR3 length is 14 residues. The CDR3, as DNA: TGTGCCAGCAGCCCAGGGACGTCTAACTATGGCTACACCTTC. Residues: CASSPGTSNYGYTF.

This rearrangement joins TRBV5-6 to TRBJ1-5; 9 bases match TRBD1. The CDR3 is 15 amino acids. J was trimmed by 3 bases and V by 4 bases; bases with no gene match: 5. The germline V gene encodes CDR1 SGHDT and CDR2 YYEEEE. The CDR3 region is CASSGNRGLNQPQHF. The CDR3 DNA follows: TGTGCCAGCAGCGGAAACAGGGGGCTCAATCAGCCCCAGCATTTT.

This clonotype was detected ten times or more. This rearrangement joins TRBV7-2 to TRBJ2-3; either TRBD1 or TRBD2 may supply D (5 bases each). The CDR3 is 14 amino acids. Trimming removed 6 bases at V and 1 base at J, with 11 bases between. CDR1 is SGHTA and CDR2 is FQGNSA in the germline V gene. The CDR3 nucleotides are TGTGCCAGCAGAAGGGACCGCCGCACAGATACGCAGTATTTT. As protein: CASRRDRRTDTQYF.

As concerns this clonotype: One junction end does not reproduce the germline sequence, and a read error may be involved. The chain combines TRBV6-6 with TRBJ1-6; 7 nucleotides align to TRBD1. This CDR3 spans 15 amino acids. The V gene's germline CDR1 is MNHNY and CDR2 SVGAGI (reference sequence). This CDR3 is CASSSHYDRVNEPNF. CDR3 nucleotides: TGTGCCAGCAGTTCCCATTACGACAGGGTCAACGAACCGAACTTT.

This clonotype came up many times. The chain recombines TRBV19 with TRBJ2-1; maybe TRBD1 (5 bases). Germline CDR1 is LNHDA and CDR2 is SQIVND (reference sequence). Trimming removed 4 bases from V and 9 bases from J, with 13 bases in between. There are 13 residues in the CDR3. CDR3 protein: CASSRRTGFEQFF. The CDR3 bases are TGTGCCAGTAGTAGACGCACAGGTTTTGAGCAGTTCTTC.

The table lists this clonotype with many counts. The chain recombines TRBV20-1 with TRBJ1-1, with D possibly matching TRBD1 (5 bases). V was cut by 7 bases and J by 1 base, with 10 bases left in between. This CDR3 comprises 12 residues. Germline CDR1 and CDR2: DFQATT and SNEGSKA (reference sequence). The CDR3 spells CSGGTRNTEAFF. The CDR3 region has the DNA TGCAGTGGGGGCACCAGGAACACTGAAGCTTTCTTT.

This clonotype was seen only a few times. The chain combines TRBV10-3 with TRBJ2-2, with D perhaps TRBD2 (6 bases). With 2 bases removed from V and 1 base from J, the gap between germline ends came to 8 bases. The germline V gene has CDR1 ENHRY and CDR2 SYGVKD. The CDR3 totals 15 residues. CDR3 coding DNA: TGTGCCATCAGTGAGGGAGCGGGGAACACCGGGGAGCTGTTTTTT. As protein: CAISEGAGNTGELFF.

This clonotype was counted at least ten times. The gene calls are TRBV4-1 and TRBJ2-3; 7 bases fit TRBD1. CDR1 MGHRA and CDR2 YSYEKL come from the germline V gene. With 4 bases clipped from V and 4 bases from J, the junction kept 8 bases outside the gene matches. This CDR3 comprises 15 residues. The CDR3 bases are TGCGCCAGCAGCCGTCCCGGGACAGTTTCAGATACGCAGTATTTT. Encoded protein: CASSRPGTVSDTQYF.

This clonotype showed up just a few times. This chain links TRBV20-1 with TRBJ1-1; D gene ambiguous. The V end was cut by 6 bases, the J end by 0 bases, with 11 bases between. The CDR3 spans 13 residues. Germline V gene sequence: CDR1 DFQATT, CDR2 SNEGSKA (reference sequence). CDR3 sequence (DNA): TGCAGTGCCCCGGGCCCGATGAACACTGAAGCTTTCTTT. Its protein product is CSAPGPMNTEAFF.

This clonotype was counted ten times or more. This sequence joins TRBV7-2 and TRBJ1-2, with a possible D match to TRBD1 (6 bases). Trimming pared 0 bases from V and 7 bases from J, leaving 12 bases between. This CDR3 contains 14 residues. Germline CDR1 is SGHTA and CDR2 is FQGNSA. The CDR3: CASSLAPGAVGYTF. CDR3 bases: TGTGCCAGCAGCTTAGCGCCAGGGGCCGTTGGCTACACCTTC.

This clonotype has a handful of counts. V gene TRBV12-3 or TRBV12-4 combines with J gene TRBJ1-6, with D uncertain. The V gene lost 7 bases and the J gene lost 5 bases, with 15 bases spanning the gap. The CDR3 length is 15 residues. The CDR3: CASTRGLVDNSPLHF. The CDR3 DNA sequence: TGTGCCAGCACTCGTGGGTTGGTGGATAATTCACCCCTCCACTTT.

V usage is TRBV11-2 and J usage is TRBJ1-6; D possibly corresponds to TRBD1 (5 bases). CDR3 length equals 13 residues. The V gene lost 5 bases and the J gene lost 10 bases, with 12 bases spanning the gap. Looked up from germline, CDR1 is SGHAT and CDR2 is FQNNGV. In nucleotides, the CDR3 is TGTGCCAGCAGCCTATTGGGGGGATCACCCCTCCACTTT. Amino acids: CASSLLGGSPLHF. Drawing the rest from reference TRBV11-2 and TRBJ1-6, the complete variable domain is EAGVAQSPRYKIIEKRQSVAFWCNPISGHATLYWYQQILGQGPKLLIQFQNNGVVDDSQLPKDRFSAERLKGVDSTLKIQPAKLEDSAVYLCASSLLGGSPLHFGNGTRLTVT.

V usage is TRBV25-1 and J usage is TRBJ2-3, with D maybe TRBD2 (5 bases). Per the germline V gene, CDR1 is MGHDK and CDR2 is SYGVNS. V was pared by 4 bases and J by 2 bases, with 19 bases between. This CDR3 comprises 17 residues. This CDR3 reads CASSGGGGRPPTDTQYF. CDR3 DNA sequence: TGTGCCAGCAGTGGAGGAGGAGGAAGACCACCCACAGATACGCAGTATTTT.

CDR3 protein: CASSSLSPVQDLSNQPQHF. The CDR3 nucleotides are TGTGCCAGCAGCTCCCTCTCTCCCGTGCAGGATCTTAGCAATCAGCCCCAGCATTTT. The rearrangement links TRBV7-2 to TRBJ1-5, with no clear D. Trimming removed 4 bases at V and 0 bases at J, with 22 bases between. CDR1 and CDR2 (germline): SGHTA, FQGNSA. CDR3 size: 19 residues.

This clonotype was recorded at least ten times. This chain links TRBV24-1 with TRBJ2-6; TRBD2 is a possible D gene (5 bases). From germline, CDR1 is KGHDR and CDR2 SFDVKD. The CDR3 runs 18 residues. V lost 4 bases to trimming and J lost 2 bases, with 17 bases between them. CDR3 bases: TGTGCCACCAGTGACCGTGGAGAGGGCCCCCCTGGGGCCAACGTCCTGACTTTC. Translation: CATSDRGEGPPGANVLTF.

This clonotype has a single count. A much larger clone lies one base from this, so it may be a read error. The rearrangement links TRBV6-6 to TRBJ1-6; possibly TRBD1 for D (5 bases). The CDR3 runs 14 residues. Germline V gives CDR1 MNHNY, CDR2 SVGAGI (reference sequence). In DNA form, the CDR3 reads TGTGACAGCAGTCGGGACCCTTATAATTCACCCCTCCACTTT. Translation gives CDSSRDPYNSPLHF.

This clonotype was found many times. The genes are TRBV5-6 and TRBJ2-3; D is uncertain. V gave up 7 bases and J gave up 2 bases, with 8 bases separating them. Per the germline V gene, CDR1 is SGHDT and CDR2 is YYEEEE. This CDR3 spans 12 amino acids. This CDR3 is CASGRLTDTQYF. CDR3 nucleotides: TGTGCCAGCGGACGACTCACAGATACGCAGTATTTT.

This clonotype occurred many times. V usage is TRBV10-2 and J usage is TRBJ1-1, with D uncertain. Germline assignment: CDR1 WSHSY and CDR2 SAAADI. Trimming removed 3 bases from V and 3 bases from J, with 5 bases in between. The CDR3 extends over 12 amino acids. The CDR3 region is CASSDPYTEAFF. The DNA of the CDR3 is TGCGCCAGCAGTGACCCCTACACTGAAGCTTTCTTT.

This clonotype occurred many times. The genes are TRBV7-8 and TRBJ1-1; D unresolved. The V and J ends lost 1 base and 11 bases respectively, with 8 bases between them. The length of the CDR3 is 11 residues. CDR1 SGHVS and CDR2 FQNEAQ come from the germline V gene. The CDR3 DNA reads as TGTGCCAGCAGCTTAGATGGGTTGGCTTTCTTT. Residues: CASSLDGLAFF.

The genes are TRBV12-3 or TRBV12-4 and TRBJ2-1; 9 nucleotides match TRBD1. The CDR3 spans 15 residues. The V segment lost 1 base and the J segment 6 bases; nucleotides outside the gene matches: 4. The CDR3 region is CASSLDRGHTNEQFF. The CDR3 DNA reads as TGTGCCAGCAGTTTAGACAGGGGGCATACCAATGAGCAGTTCTTC.

This clonotype was seen repeatedly, ten times or more. V usage is TRBV5-1 and J usage is TRBJ2-5, with unresolved D. The V end lost 3 bases, the J end lost 8 bases, and 17 bases lay between the germline ends. The CDR3 runs to 14 residues. CDR1 is SGHRS and CDR2 is YFSETQ in the germline V gene. The CDR3: CASSSPGGWDTQYF. CDR3 DNA sequence: TGCGCCAGCAGCTCACCCGGTGGTTGGGATACCCAGTACTTC.

This clonotype was seen at least ten times. This sequence joins TRBV6-2 or TRBV6-3 and TRBJ2-7, with 9 bases fitting TRBD1. CDR1 and CDR2 from the germline V gene are MNHEY and SVGEGT. V shed 8 bases, J shed 3 bases, and the junction held 8 bases outside the gene matches. The CDR3 is 14 residues long. The CDR3 spells CASERQGDNYEQYF. CDR3 bases: TGTGCCAGCGAAAGACAGGGGGATAACTACGAGCAGTACTTC.

Many counts were recorded for this clonotype. The chain joins TRBV7-2 to TRBJ2-5, with 10 bases lining up with TRBD1. V was clipped by 7 bases and J by 0 bases; unmatched bases: 8. There are 16 residues in the CDR3. The germline gives CDR1 SGHTA, CDR2 FQGNSA. Here the CDR3 reads CASTGQGGNHQETQYF. CDR3 in DNA: TGTGCCAGCACTGGACAGGGGGGCAACCACCAAGAGACCCAGTACTTC.

This clonotype appeared many times. This chain joins TRBV5-1 and TRBJ2-5; either TRBD1 or TRBD2 may fit D (5 bases each). Trimming removed 5 bases at V and 3 bases at J, with 11 bases between. There are 13 residues in the CDR3. From germline, CDR1 is SGHRS and CDR2 YFSETQ. CDR3 protein: CASSYEGKETQYF. The DNA of the CDR3 is TGCGCCAGCAGTTACGAGGGGAAAGAGACCCAGTACTTC.

This clonotype occurred many times. The chain couples TRBV7-2 to TRBJ2-3, with TRBD2 identical over 10 bases. With V trimmed by 2 bases and J by 4 bases, 6 bases remained unmatched. In germline, CDR1 is SGHTA, CDR2 FQGNSA. CDR3 size: 16 residues. This chain's CDR3 is CASSLMLAGGPDTQYF. The CDR3 nucleotides read TGTGCCAGCAGCTTAATGTTAGCGGGGGGCCCAGATACGCAGTATTTT.

This clonotype was counted at least ten times. The chain recombines TRBV10-2 with TRBJ2-2, with D perhaps TRBD1 or TRBD2 (5 bases each). This CDR3 is 17 amino acids long. V was trimmed by 6 bases and J by 3 bases, leaving 20 bases between them. CDR1 is WSHSY, CDR2 SAAADI, per germline. The CDR3: CASRRSEGIGYTGELFF. DNA of the CDR3: TGCGCCAGCAGGAGAAGTGAGGGGATTGGGTACACCGGGGAGCTGTTTTTT.

This clonotype has at least ten counts. The rearrangement joins TRBV6-2 or TRBV6-3 to TRBJ2-1, with a tentative D call TRBD2 (6 bases). CDR3 length: 15 residues. The V gene lost 7 bases and the J gene lost 2 bases, with 15 bases spanning the gap. Per the germline V gene, CDR1 is MNHEY and CDR2 is SVGEGT. The CDR3 region is CASTVGTATYNEQFF. CDR3 nucleotides: TGTGCCAGCACCGTCGGGACTGCCACCTACAATGAGCAGTTCTTC.

The chain links TRBV6-5 to TRBJ2-5; D might be TRBD2 (7 bases). This CDR3 has 16 residues. Deletions cut 2 bases from V and 5 bases from J, with 18 bases between. Germline CDR1 and CDR2: MNHEY and SVGAGI. The CDR3 spells CASSYGGGGLYETQYF. For the CDR3, the DNA is TGTGCCAGCAGTTACGGGGGAGGGGGGCTTTACGAGACCCAGTACTTC.